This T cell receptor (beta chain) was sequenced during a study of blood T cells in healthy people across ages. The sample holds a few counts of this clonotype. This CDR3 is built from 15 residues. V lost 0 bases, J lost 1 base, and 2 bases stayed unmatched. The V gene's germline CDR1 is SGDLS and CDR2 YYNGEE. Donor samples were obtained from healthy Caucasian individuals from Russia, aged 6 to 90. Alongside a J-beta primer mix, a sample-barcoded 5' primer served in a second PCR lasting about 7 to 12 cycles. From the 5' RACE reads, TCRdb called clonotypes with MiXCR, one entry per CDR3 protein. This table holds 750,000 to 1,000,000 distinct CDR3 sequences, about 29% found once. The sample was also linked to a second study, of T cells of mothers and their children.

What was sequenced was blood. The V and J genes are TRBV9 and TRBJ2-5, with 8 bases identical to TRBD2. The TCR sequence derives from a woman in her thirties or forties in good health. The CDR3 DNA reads TGTGCCAGCAGCGTAGGCGGGGGGATCCAAGAGACCCAGTACTTC. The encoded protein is CASSVGGGIQETQYF.